These 7 T cell receptor beta chains were sequenced from one sample in a study of T cells in Graves' hyperthyroidism and ophthalmopathy. Template material for amplifying TCR beta CDR3 regions consisted of RNA transcripts. RT-PCR in the first round (using the HTBI primer set) targeted the TCR CDR3. TCRdb reprocessed the multiplex PCR reads via MiXCR and lists one record per CDR3 protein. The data hold 250,000 to 350,000 distinct CDR3 sequences, with roughly 15% observed a single time. The source material was blood. The receptors shown here come from a man younger than 45 with Graves' hyperthyroidism.

The chain joins TRBV5-6 to TRBJ2-2, with 8 bases identical to TRBD2. Germline V gene data show CDR1 as SGHDT and CDR2 as YYEEEE. After removal of 0 bases from V and 5 bases from J, the junction contained 9 bases not matched to a gene. The CDR3 covers 17 residues. Here the CDR3 DNA reads TGTGCCAGCAGCTTGGGACTAGCGCCACCGGGGACCGGGGAGCTGTTTTTT. This translates into CASSLGLAPPGTGELFF.

The chain uses TRBV14 and TRBJ1-5, with D tentatively TRBD1 (5 bases). V was trimmed by 5 bases and J by 7 bases, leaving 15 bases between them. Germline V gene data show CDR1 as SGHDN and CDR2 as FVKESK. The CDR3 is 14 residues long. This CDR3 reads CASSYDLRDQPQHF. The DNA for the CDR3 is TGTGCCAGCAGCTATGATTTACGGGACCAGCCCCAGCATTTT.

This clonotype was picked up many times. J is TRBJ2-1 and V is TRBV20-1, with D tentatively TRBD2 (5 bases). The CDR3 has 13 residues. Trimming left V 3 bases short and J 6 bases short, with 12 bases between. Germline loops: CDR1 DFQATT, CDR2 SNEGSKA (reference sequence). CDR3 nucleotide sequence: TGCAGTGCTAGGAGGGATGTTGGCAATGAGCAGTTCTTC. Translated, it gives CSARRDVGNEQFF.

This clonotype was observed at least ten times. This rearrangement joins TRBV6-1 to TRBJ2-7; TRBD1 agrees at 7 bases. This CDR3 is 15 amino acids long. Germline V gives CDR1 MNHNS, CDR2 SASEGT. V shed 6 bases and J 0 bases; nucleotides not matched to a gene: 8. The CDR3 region is CASRKDRVLSYEQYF. In DNA form, the CDR3 reads TGTGCCAGCAGAAAAGACAGGGTTCTCTCCTACGAGCAGTACTTC.

The chain couples TRBV27 to TRBJ2-6; D uncertain. Germline V gene lookup returns CDR1 MNHEY and CDR2 SMNVEV (reference sequence). The V end was cut by 1 base, the J end by 0 bases, with 10 bases between. CDR3 length: 17 amino acids. The CDR3, as DNA: TGTGCCAGCAGTTTATTTGTAGGCTCCTCTGGGGCCAACGTCCTGACTTTC. Residues: CASSLFVGSSGANVLTF.

This clonotype occurred many times. The rearrangement uses TRBV12-5 and TRBJ1-2; unclear D gene. V lost 4 bases, J lost 2 bases, and 11 bases lay in between. From germline, CDR1 is LGHNT and CDR2 FRNRAP. This CDR3 contains 14 residues. The CDR3 DNA sequence: TGTGCTAGTGGTTGGGGTGGAGGCAACTATGGCTACACCTTC. Translation gives CASGWGGGNYGYTF.

This clonotype was seen many times. The gene calls are TRBV7-2 and TRBJ2-2; D gene unclear. V was pared by 4 bases and J by 0 bases, with 12 bases between. Germline CDR1 is SGHTA and CDR2 is FQGNSA. This CDR3 has 16 residues. CDR3 coding DNA: TGTGCCAGCAGCTCAACCCTACTGACGAACACCGGGGAGCTGTTTTTT. The encoded protein is CASSSTLLTNTGELFF.